These T cell receptor beta chains were read from a single sample in a study of cytomegalovirus exposure and HLA in healthy donors. TCRdb keeps only in-frame clones here, not all; method: immunoSEQ multiplex PCR. The sample holds roughly 99,000 clones, 76% seen once. The sample consisted of PBMCs. Receptor source: a man between 18 and 29 years old in good health and CMV-seronegative. Each CDR3 is given with its conserved first and last residue. The order of the fields is J gene, D gene, V gene, clone size, CDR3 DNA, CDR3 protein. D genes are given only for firm matches. Where a row states a size, it is once, few, many or the class of an expanded clone; other rows omit it.

J gene: TRBJ2-1; D gene: .; V gene: TRBV15; clone size: .; CDR3 DNA: TGTGCCACCAGCAGAGCAGGCAACCACAATGAGCAGTTCTTC; CDR3 protein: CATSRAGNHNEQFF
J gene: TRBJ1-2; D gene: .; V gene: TRBV19; clone size: .; CDR3 DNA: TGTGCCAGTAGCAACCTCGGACAGAGGTATGGCTACACCTTC; CDR3 protein: CASSNLGQRYGYTF
J gene: TRBJ2-1; D gene: TRBD1; V gene: TRBV5-6; clone size: .; CDR3 DNA: TGTGCCAGCAGCTTAGGACAGGGGATCCCAAATGAGCAGTTCTTC; CDR3 protein: CASSLGQGIPNEQFF
J gene: TRBJ1-3; D gene: .; V gene: TRBV29-1; clone size: few; CDR3 DNA: TGCAGCGTTGAAGAGGGTCGGCAGGCTGGAAACACCATATATTTT; CDR3 protein: CSVEEGRQAGNTIYF
J gene: TRBJ2-3; D gene: TRBD2; V gene: TRBV4-2; clone size: .; CDR3 DNA: TGTGCCAGCAGCCAGGGACTAGACACAGATACGCAGTATTTT; CDR3 protein: CASSQGLDTDTQYF
J gene: TRBJ2-1; D gene: .; V gene: TRBV4-3; clone size: .; CDR3 DNA: TGCGCCAGCAGCCAAGATCGGAGCTCCTACAATGAGCAGTTCTTC; CDR3 protein: CASSQDRSSYNEQFF
J gene: TRBJ1-4; D gene: TRBD1; V gene: TRBV10-3; clone size: .; CDR3 DNA: TGTGCCATCGGAGGGACAGGAGAAAATGAAAAACTGTTTTTT; CDR3 protein: CAIGGTGENEKLFF
J gene: TRBJ1-2; D gene: .; V gene: TRBV7-2; clone size: .; CDR3 DNA: TGTGCCAGCAGCTATCGGACAGATTATGGCTACCCCTTC; CDR3 protein: CASSYRTDYGYPF
J gene: TRBJ2-7; D gene: .; V gene: TRBV7-2; clone size: .; CDR3 DNA: TGTGCCAGCAGCTTGGGGCGGGGGCTAAACACCTACGAGCAGTACTTC; CDR3 protein: CASSLGRGLNTYEQYF
J gene: TRBJ2-7; D gene: TRBD1; V gene: TRBV5-6; clone size: once; CDR3 DNA: TGTGCCAGCAGCTCCCAAGGGACAGGGCTTTCTCTCTACTCCTACGAGCAGTACTTC; CDR3 protein: CASSSQGTGLSLYSYEQYF
J gene: TRBJ2-7; D gene: .; V gene: TRBV4-1; clone size: .; CDR3 DNA: TGCGCCAGCAGCCCGGACAGCTCCTACGAGCAGTACTTC; CDR3 protein: CASSPDSSYEQYF
J gene: TRBJ1-6; D gene: TRBD1; V gene: TRBV27; clone size: .; CDR3 DNA: TGTGCCAGCAGTTTAAAGGCCTCCTGGACAGGGCAGAATTCACCCCTCCACTTT; CDR3 protein: CASSLKASWTGQNSPLHF
J gene: TRBJ1-2; D gene: TRBD1; V gene: TRBV7-6; clone size: once; CDR3 DNA: TGTGCCAGCAGCTTAGCTTGGGACAGGGCTTGCTATGGCTACACCTTC; CDR3 protein: CASSLAWDRACYGYTF
J gene: TRBJ1-2; D gene: .; V gene: TRBV29-1; clone size: .; CDR3 DNA: TGCAGCGTTGACTTGGGCGTTTACTATGGCTACACCTTC; CDR3 protein: CSVDLGVYYGYTF
J gene: TRBJ1-6; D gene: TRBD1; V gene: TRBV2; clone size: .; CDR3 DNA: TGTGCCAGCAGTGTTGGGACAGGGAATTCACCCCTCCACTTT; CDR3 protein: CASSVGTGNSPLHF
J gene: TRBJ2-2; D gene: TRBD1; V gene: TRBV19; clone size: .; CDR3 DNA: TGTGCCAGTGGGGGACAGGGGTATCCCGGGGAGCTGTTTTTT; CDR3 protein: CASGGQGYPGELFF
J gene: TRBJ1-1; D gene: .; V gene: TRBV12-5; clone size: .; CDR3 DNA: TGTGCTAGTGGTTTGGTACTGGGCAGCATGAACACTGAAGCTTTCTTT; CDR3 protein: CASGLVLGSMNTEAFF
J gene: TRBJ1-1; D gene: TRBD1; V gene: TRBV5-4; clone size: .; CDR3 DNA: TGTGCCAGCAGCACGACAGGGGACACTGAAGCTTTCTTT; CDR3 protein: CASSTTGDTEAFF
J gene: TRBJ1-6; D gene: TRBD1; V gene: TRBV5-1; clone size: .; CDR3 DNA: TGCGCCAGCAGCGAGGAGGGACAGGTCGGTTCACCCCTCCACTTT; CDR3 protein: CASSEEGQVGSPLHF
J gene: TRBJ2-2; D gene: TRBD2; V gene: TRBV5-4; clone size: .; CDR3 DNA: TGTGCCAGCAGCTTGGCGGGGGGAATCACCGGGGAGCTGTTTTTT; CDR3 protein: CASSLAGGITGELFF
J gene: TRBJ1-5; D gene: .; V gene: TRBV6-5; clone size: .; CDR3 DNA: TGTGCCAGCAGAGTTGAGAGGGCCAATCAGCCCCAGCATTTT; CDR3 protein: CASRVERANQPQHF
J gene: TRBJ1-4; D gene: .; V gene: TRBV6-6; clone size: .; CDR3 DNA: TGTGCCAGCAGGCCCGGGGCTAATGAAAAACTGTTTTTT; CDR3 protein: CASRPGANEKLFF
J gene: TRBJ2-2; D gene: .; V gene: TRBV7-2; clone size: .; CDR3 DNA: TGTGCCAGCAGCTCCCAACTCTCAATCGGGGAGCTGTTTTTT; CDR3 protein: CASSSQLSIGELFF
J gene: TRBJ1-5; D gene: .; V gene: TRBV6-1; clone size: once; CDR3 DNA: TGTGCCAGCACCTCCACCACTGGCAATCAGCCCCAGCATTTT; CDR3 protein: CASTSTTGNQPQHF
J gene: TRBJ1-1; D gene: TRBD1; V gene: TRBV29-1; clone size: .; CDR3 DNA: TGCAGCGTCCGGGACAGGGGGTTCAACACTGAAGCTTTCTTT; CDR3 protein: CSVRDRGFNTEAFF
J gene: TRBJ1-1; D gene: .; V gene: TRBV10-3; clone size: .; CDR3 DNA: TGTGCCGCAGGGGCGAAACGGGCTGAAGCTTTCTTT; CDR3 protein: CAAGAKRAEAFF
J gene: TRBJ1-4; D gene: .; V gene: TRBV2; clone size: .; CDR3 DNA: TGTGCCAGCAGTGGAATTTTCGGTGAAAAACTGTTTTTT; CDR3 protein: CASSGIFGEKLFF
J gene: TRBJ1-2; D gene: .; V gene: TRBV28; clone size: .; CDR3 DNA: TGTGCCAGCATAACAGCGGGTAACTATGGCTACACCTTC; CDR3 protein: CASITAGNYGYTF
J gene: TRBJ1-2; D gene: .; V gene: TRBV7-2; clone size: .; CDR3 DNA: TGTGCCAGCAGCTTATCTCGGACAAATGGGGGCTACACCTTC; CDR3 protein: CASSLSRTNGGYTF
J gene: TRBJ1-6; D gene: .; V gene: TRBV2; clone size: few; CDR3 DNA: TGTGCCAGCAGTGGGACTCTCTCCAATTCACCCCTCCACTTT; CDR3 protein: CASSGTLSNSPLHF
J gene: TRBJ1-6; D gene: TRBD1; V gene: TRBV28; clone size: .; CDR3 DNA: TGTGCCAGCAGTCGGGACAGCTCCTATAATTCACCCCTCCACTTT; CDR3 protein: CASSRDSSYNSPLHF
J gene: TRBJ2-7; D gene: TRBD2; V gene: TRBV7-9; clone size: .; CDR3 DNA: TGTGCCAGCAGGGGGGGGGAGGGTTACGAGCAGTACTTC; CDR3 protein: CASRGGEGYEQYF
J gene: TRBJ2-2; D gene: .; V gene: TRBV9; clone size: .; CDR3 DNA: TGTGCCAGCAGCGTAAGGTCGCGACAGCCCGGGGAGCTGTTTTTT; CDR3 protein: CASSVRSRQPGELFF
J gene: TRBJ2-1; D gene: .; V gene: TRBV7-2; clone size: .; CDR3 DNA: TGTGCCAGCAGCTTAGGTGGGGGGGCAGGCAATGAGCAGTTCTTC; CDR3 protein: CASSLGGGAGNEQFF
J gene: TRBJ1-1; D gene: .; V gene: TRBV28; clone size: .; CDR3 DNA: TGTGCCAGCAGTTCCGGGACATTTAACACTGAAGCTTTCTTT; CDR3 protein: CASSSGTFNTEAFF
J gene: TRBJ1-6; D gene: .; V gene: TRBV15; clone size: few; CDR3 DNA: TGTGCCACCAGCAGGACAGGCCGTTTCCCCTATAATTCACCCCTCCACTTT; CDR3 protein: CATSRTGRFPYNSPLHF
J gene: TRBJ2-1; D gene: .; V gene: TRBV11-3; clone size: .; CDR3 DNA: TGTGCCAGCAGCTTACGGGCAGGCCAGGGAAATGAGCAGTTCTTC; CDR3 protein: CASSLRAGQGNEQFF
J gene: TRBJ1-1; D gene: TRBD1; V gene: TRBV7-6; clone size: .; CDR3 DNA: TGTGCCAGCAGCTTAGATTCGGGGACAGGTTACGGGAACACTGAAGCTTTCTTT; CDR3 protein: CASSLDSGTGYGNTEAFF
J gene: TRBJ2-3; D gene: TRBD2; V gene: TRBV29-1; clone size: .; CDR3 DNA: TGCAGCGTTGACCCCCAGCGGGGGGGCTGGAATACGCAGTATTTT; CDR3 protein: CSVDPQRGGWNTQYF
J gene: TRBJ2-7; D gene: .; V gene: TRBV6-5; clone size: few; CDR3 DNA: TGTGCCAGCGAGGCGGGCTACGAGCAGTACTTC; CDR3 protein: CASEAGYEQYF
J gene: TRBJ1-6; D gene: .; V gene: TRBV7-2; clone size: .; CDR3 DNA: TGTGCCAGCAGCCCGGACAGTTGGCCACCCCTCCACTTT; CDR3 protein: CASSPDSWPPLHF
J gene: TRBJ2-5; D gene: TRBD1; V gene: TRBV18; clone size: few; CDR3 DNA: TGTGCCAGCTCACCGACAGGGCAAGGGTACCGAAGGGAGACCCAGTACTTC; CDR3 protein: CASSPTGQGYRRETQYF
J gene: TRBJ1-1; D gene: TRBD1; V gene: TRBV7-9; clone size: .; CDR3 DNA: TGTGCCAGCAGCTCCGGATCGACAGGGAGGAACACTGAAGCTTTCTTT; CDR3 protein: CASSSGSTGRNTEAFF
J gene: TRBJ1-6; D gene: TRBD1; V gene: TRBV7-9; clone size: .; CDR3 DNA: TGTGCCAGCAGCTTCGAGACAGGGGCTTCTGCACCCCTCCACTTT; CDR3 protein: CASSFETGASAPLHF
J gene: TRBJ2-1; D gene: .; V gene: TRBV6-4; clone size: .; CDR3 DNA: TGTGCCAGCAGTGTGGGAGGAGGGGCAGCCTACAATGAGCAGTTCTTC; CDR3 protein: CASSVGGGAAYNEQFF
J gene: TRBJ2-3; D gene: TRBD2; V gene: TRBV6-1; clone size: .; CDR3 DNA: TGTGCCAGCAGTACGACTAGCGCGGGAGGGGATACGCAGTATTTT; CDR3 protein: CASSTTSAGGDTQYF
J gene: TRBJ2-1; D gene: TRBD2; V gene: TRBV5-1; clone size: .; CDR3 DNA: TGCGCCAGCAGCTCCCCGGGACTAGCGGGGTACAATGAGCAGTTCTTC; CDR3 protein: CASSSPGLAGYNEQFF